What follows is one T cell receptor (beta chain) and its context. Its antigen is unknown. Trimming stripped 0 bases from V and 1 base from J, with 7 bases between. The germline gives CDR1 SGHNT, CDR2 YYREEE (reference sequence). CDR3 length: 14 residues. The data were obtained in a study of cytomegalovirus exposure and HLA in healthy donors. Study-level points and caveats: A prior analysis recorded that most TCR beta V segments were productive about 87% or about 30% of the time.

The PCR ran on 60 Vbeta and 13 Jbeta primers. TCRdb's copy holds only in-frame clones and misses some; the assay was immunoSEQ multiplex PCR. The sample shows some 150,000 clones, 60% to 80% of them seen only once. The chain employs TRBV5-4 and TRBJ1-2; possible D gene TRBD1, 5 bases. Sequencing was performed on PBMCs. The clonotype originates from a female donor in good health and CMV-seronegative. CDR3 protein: CASSLGRVNYGYTF. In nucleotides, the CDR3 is TGTGCCAGCAGCTTGGGCAGGGTTAACTATGGCTACACCTTC.